The TCR beta chain under discussion was sequenced for a study of T cells in Graves' hyperthyroidism and ophthalmopathy. There are many counts of this clonotype. Pregnant or lactating patients were excluded, as were those with uncontrolled infection or other autoimmune disease. The authors obtained PBMCs from more than 8 ml of fresh peripheral blood. RNA transcripts served as the template for amplifying TCR beta CDR3 regions. The HTBI set primed first-round TCR CDR3 RT-PCR. A single record per CDR3 protein comes from TCRdb applying MiXCR to the multiplex PCR reads. Of about 210,000 distinct CDR3 sequences listed, roughly 15% are singletons. The germline V gene has CDR1 MNHEY and CDR2 SMNVEV (reference sequence). The CDR3 contains 13 residues. Trimming removed 5 bases at V and 2 bases at J, with 10 bases between.

The sequenced sample consisted of blood. The chain combines TRBV27 with TRBJ2-7; tentative D call: TRBD2 (5 bases). The clonotype originates from a man aged 50 to 59 with Graves' hyperthyroidism. CDR3 amino acids: CASSPTRAYEQYF. The CDR3 DNA reads as TGTGCCAGCAGTCCTACTAGAGCCTACGAGCAGTACTTC.